A selection of T cell receptor beta chains follows, all from one sample in a study of T cells after posttransplantation cyclophosphamide. Sequencing was performed with immunoSEQ multiplex PCR; in TCRdb, only in-frame clones are kept and a portion is missing. The repertoire holds some 7,000 clones, with 90% to 95% as singletons. The sample was CD8+ T cells sorted from blood, taken after allogeneic stem cell transplant with posttransplant cyclophosphamide. Receptors were obtained from a male patient aged 55 to 70 who received an allogeneic stem cell transplant from a related donor and was CMV-positive. Some T cells may be the graft donor's. CDR3s include the opening cysteine and the closing phenylalanine or tryptophan. Each record gives: J gene, V gene, D gene, CDR3 DNA, CDR3 protein. The D gene is left open where the match is weak.

>TRBJ2-1|TRBV20-1|.
TGCAGTGCCGCAACTAACGAGCAGTTCTTC
CSAATNEQFF
>TRBJ2-1|TRBV12-5|TRBD2
TGTGCTAGTGGTACGGGGGGGGTCTACAATGAGCAGTTCTTC
CASGTGGVYNEQFF
>TRBJ1-6|TRBV2|.
TGTGCCAGCCGACTGGGACTGATTAATTCACCCCTCCACTTT
CASRLGLINSPLHF
>TRBJ2-3|TRBV13|TRBD1
TGTGCCAGCAGCCCCCGGACCGGGGACAGGAGCACAGATACGCAGTATTTT
CASSPRTGDRSTDTQYF
>TRBJ2-1|TRBV6-1|TRBD1
TGTGCCAGCAAGAGGGACAGGGGCTTCTACAATGAGCAGTTCTTC
CASKRDRGFYNEQFF
>TRBJ1-2|TRBV9|TRBD1
TGTGCCAGCAGCGCAGAGCCCCGGGACAGAACTATATCCACGACTAACTATGGCTACACCTTC
CASSAEPRDRTISTTNYGYTF
>TRBJ2-1|TRBV11-2|TRBD2
TGTGCCAGCAGCTTGACTAGCGGGCGCACCAATGAGCAGTTCTTC
CASSLTSGRTNEQFF
>TRBJ1-3|TRBV9|.
TGTGCCAGCAGCGTGGGGCAGACAACTGGAAACACCATATATTTT
CASSVGQTTGNTIYF
>TRBJ1-5|TRBV13|.
TGTGCCAGCAGCTTAGGCCACAGTTCGGGACTTCAGCCCCAGCATTTT
CASSLGHSSGLQPQHF
>TRBJ2-7|TRBV5-6|.
TGTGCCAGCAGCTTGGACAGGGACTACGAGCAGTACTTC
CASSLDRDYEQYF
>TRBJ2-5|TRBV5-3|TRBD2
TGTGCCAGAAGCTTGACCGCCCGCGCGACTAGCGGGGGGGAAGAGACCCAGTACTTC
CARSLTARATSGGEETQYF
>TRBJ2-7|TRBV13|.
TGTGCCAGCAGCTCCTCCTCCTACGAGCAGTACTTC
CASSSSSYEQYF
>TRBJ2-2|TRBV13|.
TGTGCCAGCAGCTTATATTCGAACACCGGGGAGCTGTTTTTT
CASSLYSNTGELFF